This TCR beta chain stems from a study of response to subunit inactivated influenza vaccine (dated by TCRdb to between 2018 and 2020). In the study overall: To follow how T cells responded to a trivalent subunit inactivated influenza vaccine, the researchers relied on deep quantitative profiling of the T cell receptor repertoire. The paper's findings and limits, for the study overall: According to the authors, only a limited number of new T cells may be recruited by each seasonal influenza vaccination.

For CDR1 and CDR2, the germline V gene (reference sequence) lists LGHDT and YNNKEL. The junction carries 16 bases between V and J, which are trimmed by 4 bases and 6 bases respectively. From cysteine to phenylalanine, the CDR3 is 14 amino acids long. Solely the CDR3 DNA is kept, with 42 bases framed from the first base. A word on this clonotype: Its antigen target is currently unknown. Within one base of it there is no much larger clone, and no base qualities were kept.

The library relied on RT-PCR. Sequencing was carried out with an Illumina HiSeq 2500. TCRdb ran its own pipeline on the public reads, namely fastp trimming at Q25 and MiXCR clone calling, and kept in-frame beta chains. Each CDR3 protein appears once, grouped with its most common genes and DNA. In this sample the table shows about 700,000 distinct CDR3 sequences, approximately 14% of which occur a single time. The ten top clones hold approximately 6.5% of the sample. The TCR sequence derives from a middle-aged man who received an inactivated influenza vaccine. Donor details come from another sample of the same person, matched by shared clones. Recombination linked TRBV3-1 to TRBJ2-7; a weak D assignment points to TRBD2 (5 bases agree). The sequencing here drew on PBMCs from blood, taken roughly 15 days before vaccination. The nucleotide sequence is TGTGCCAGCAGCCCCAACGGGATGTGGGGCGAGCAGTACTTC. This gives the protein CASSPNGMWGEQYF.